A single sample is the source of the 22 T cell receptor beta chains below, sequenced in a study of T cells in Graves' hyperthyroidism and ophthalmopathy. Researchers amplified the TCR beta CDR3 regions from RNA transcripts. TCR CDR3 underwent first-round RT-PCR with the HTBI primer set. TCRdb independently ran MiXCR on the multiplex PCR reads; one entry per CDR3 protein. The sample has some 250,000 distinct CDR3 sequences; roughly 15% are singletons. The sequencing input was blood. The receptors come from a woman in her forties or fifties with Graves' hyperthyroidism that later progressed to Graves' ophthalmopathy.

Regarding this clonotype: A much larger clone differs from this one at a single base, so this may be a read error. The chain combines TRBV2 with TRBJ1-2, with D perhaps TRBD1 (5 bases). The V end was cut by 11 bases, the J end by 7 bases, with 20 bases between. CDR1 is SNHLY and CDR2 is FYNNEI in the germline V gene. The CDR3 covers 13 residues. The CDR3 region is CAERGGEVCGYTF. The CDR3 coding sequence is TGTGCCGAACGGGGAGGGGAGGTATGTGGCTACACCTTC.

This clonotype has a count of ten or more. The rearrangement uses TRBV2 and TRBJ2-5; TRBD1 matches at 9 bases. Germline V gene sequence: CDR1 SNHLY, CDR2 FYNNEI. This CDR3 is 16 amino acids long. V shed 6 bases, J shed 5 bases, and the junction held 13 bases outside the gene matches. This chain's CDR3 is CASRLKSPGQGETQYF. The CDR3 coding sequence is TGTGCCAGCAGACTCAAATCTCCGGGACAGGGCGAGACCCAGTACTTC.

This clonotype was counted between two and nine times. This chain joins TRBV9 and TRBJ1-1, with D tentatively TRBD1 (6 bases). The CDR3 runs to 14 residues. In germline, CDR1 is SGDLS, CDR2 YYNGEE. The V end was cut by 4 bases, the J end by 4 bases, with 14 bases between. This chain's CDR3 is CASSRGPEGTEAFF. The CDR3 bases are TGTGCCAGCAGCCGGGGGCCAGAAGGCACTGAAGCTTTCTTT.

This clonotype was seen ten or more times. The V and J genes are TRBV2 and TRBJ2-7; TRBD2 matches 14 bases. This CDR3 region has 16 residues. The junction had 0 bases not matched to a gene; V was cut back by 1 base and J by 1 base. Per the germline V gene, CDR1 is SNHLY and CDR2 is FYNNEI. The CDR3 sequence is CASSEGLAGGSYEQYF. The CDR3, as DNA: TGTGCCAGCAGTGAAGGACTAGCGGGGGGGTCCTACGAGCAGTACTTC.

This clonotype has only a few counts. The CDR3 loop is CSVRGGYNSPLHF. The CDR3, as DNA: TGCAGTGTCCGGGGGGGCTATAATTCACCCCTCCACTTT. The V and J genes are TRBV20-1 and TRBJ1-6; D might be TRBD1 (5 bases). The CDR3 consists of 13 residues. CDR1 and CDR2 (germline): DFQATT, SNEGSKA (reference sequence). Trimming left V 7 bases short and J 3 bases short, with 10 bases between.

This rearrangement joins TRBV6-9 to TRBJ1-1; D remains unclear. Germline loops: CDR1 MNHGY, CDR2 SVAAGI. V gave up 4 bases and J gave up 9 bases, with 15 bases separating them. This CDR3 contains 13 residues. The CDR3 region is CASSFEVNSKAFF. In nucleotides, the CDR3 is TGTGCCAGCAGTTTTGAGGTTAACAGTAAAGCTTTCTTT.

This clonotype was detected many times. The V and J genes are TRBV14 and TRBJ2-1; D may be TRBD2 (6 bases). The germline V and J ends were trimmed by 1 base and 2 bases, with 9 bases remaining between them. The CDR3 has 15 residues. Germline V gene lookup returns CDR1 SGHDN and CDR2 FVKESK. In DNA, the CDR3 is TGTGCCAGCAGCCAAGGGGACTCCGCCTACAATGAGCAGTTCTTC. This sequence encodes CASSQGDSAYNEQFF.

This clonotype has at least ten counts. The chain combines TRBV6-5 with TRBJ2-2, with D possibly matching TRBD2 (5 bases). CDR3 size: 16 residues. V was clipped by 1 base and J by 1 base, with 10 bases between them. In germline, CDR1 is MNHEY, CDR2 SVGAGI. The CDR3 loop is CASSYYGDRNTGELFF. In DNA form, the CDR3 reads TGTGCCAGCAGTTACTACGGGGATCGGAACACCGGGGAGCTGTTTTTT.

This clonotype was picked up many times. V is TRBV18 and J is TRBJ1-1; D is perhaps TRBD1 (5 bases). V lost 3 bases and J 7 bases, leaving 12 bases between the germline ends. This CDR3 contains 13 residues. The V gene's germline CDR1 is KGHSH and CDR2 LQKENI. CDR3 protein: CASSPGSGGEAFF. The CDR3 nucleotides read TGTGCCAGCTCACCGGGCTCGGGGGGTGAAGCTTTCTTT.

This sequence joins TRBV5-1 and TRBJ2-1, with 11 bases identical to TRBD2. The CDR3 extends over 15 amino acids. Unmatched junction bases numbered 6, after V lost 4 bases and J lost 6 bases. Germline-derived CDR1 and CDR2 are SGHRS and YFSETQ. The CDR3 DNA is TGCGCCAGCAGCCCACTAGCGGGAGATACCAATGAGCAGTTCTTC. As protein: CASSPLAGDTNEQFF.

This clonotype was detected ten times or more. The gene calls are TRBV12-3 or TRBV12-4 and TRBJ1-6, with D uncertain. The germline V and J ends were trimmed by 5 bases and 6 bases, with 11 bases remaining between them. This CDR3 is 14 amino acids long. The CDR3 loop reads CASSLTGGNSPLHF. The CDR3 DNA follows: TGTGCCAGCAGTCTAACTGGCGGTAATTCACCCCTCCACTTT.

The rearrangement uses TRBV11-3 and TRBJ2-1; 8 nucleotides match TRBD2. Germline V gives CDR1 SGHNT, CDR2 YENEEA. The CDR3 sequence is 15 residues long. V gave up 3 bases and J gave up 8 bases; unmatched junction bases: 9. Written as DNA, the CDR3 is TGTGCCAGCAGCTTGTTTGGGCGGGAGGAGTATGAGCAGTTCTTC. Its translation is CASSLFGREEYEQFF.

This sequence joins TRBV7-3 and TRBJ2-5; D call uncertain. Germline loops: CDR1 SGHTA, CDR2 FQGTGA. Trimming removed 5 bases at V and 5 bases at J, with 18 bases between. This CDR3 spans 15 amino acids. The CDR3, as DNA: TGTGCCAGCAGCGCGTCCCCACAACCCGGGGAGACCCAGTACTTC. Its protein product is CASSASPQPGETQYF.

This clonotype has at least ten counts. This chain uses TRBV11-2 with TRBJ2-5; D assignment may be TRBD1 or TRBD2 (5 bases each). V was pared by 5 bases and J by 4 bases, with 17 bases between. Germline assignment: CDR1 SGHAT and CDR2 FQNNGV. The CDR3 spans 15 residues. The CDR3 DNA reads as TGTGCCAGCAGCCCCCGGCGTGGGGCGGGAGAGACCCAGTACTTC. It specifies CASSPRRGAGETQYF. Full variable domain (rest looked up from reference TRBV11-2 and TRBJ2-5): EAGVAQSPRYKIIEKRQSVAFWCNPISGHATLYWYQQILGQGPKLLIQFQNNGVVDDSQLPKDRFSAERLKGVDSTLKIQPAKLEDSAVYLCASSPRRGAGETQYFGPGTRLLVL.

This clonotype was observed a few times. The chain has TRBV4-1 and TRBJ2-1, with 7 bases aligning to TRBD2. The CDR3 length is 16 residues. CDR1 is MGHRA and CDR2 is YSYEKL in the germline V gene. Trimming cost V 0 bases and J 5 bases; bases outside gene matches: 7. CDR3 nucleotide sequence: TGCGCCAGCAGCCAAGATGTGGCTAGCGGTCACAATGAGCAGTTCTTC. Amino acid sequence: CASSQDVASGHNEQFF.

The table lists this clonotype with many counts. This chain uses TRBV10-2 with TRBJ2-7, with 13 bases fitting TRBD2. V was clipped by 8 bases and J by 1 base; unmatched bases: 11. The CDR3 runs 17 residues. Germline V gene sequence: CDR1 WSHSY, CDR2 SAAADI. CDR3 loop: CASLGTSGTSKSYEQYF. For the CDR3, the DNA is TGCGCCAGCCTCGGGACTAGCGGGACTAGTAAGTCCTACGAGCAGTACTTC.

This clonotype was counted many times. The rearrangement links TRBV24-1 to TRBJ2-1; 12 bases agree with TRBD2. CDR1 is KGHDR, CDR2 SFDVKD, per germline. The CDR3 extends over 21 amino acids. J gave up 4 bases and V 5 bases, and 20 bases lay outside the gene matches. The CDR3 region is CATSGTGGRLAGVGGYNEQFF. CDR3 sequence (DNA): TGTGCCACCAGTGGGACAGGGGGTAGACTAGCGGGAGTAGGGGGGTACAATGAGCAGTTCTTC.

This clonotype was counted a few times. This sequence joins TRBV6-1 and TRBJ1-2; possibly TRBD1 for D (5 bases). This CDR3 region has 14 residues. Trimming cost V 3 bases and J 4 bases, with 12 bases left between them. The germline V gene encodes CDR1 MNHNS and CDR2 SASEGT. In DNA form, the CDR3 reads TGTGCCAGCAGTGACATAACAGGCGGCTATGGCTACACCTTC. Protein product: CASSDITGGYGYTF.

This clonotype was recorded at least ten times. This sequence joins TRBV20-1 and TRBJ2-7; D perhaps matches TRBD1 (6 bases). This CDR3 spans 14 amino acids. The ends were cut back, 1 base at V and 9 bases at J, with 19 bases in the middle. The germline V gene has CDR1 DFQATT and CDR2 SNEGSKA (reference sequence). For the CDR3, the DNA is TGCAGTGCTAGAGGGGTAGGCAGGGGAGCTGGGCAGTACTTC. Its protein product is CSARGVGRGAGQYF.

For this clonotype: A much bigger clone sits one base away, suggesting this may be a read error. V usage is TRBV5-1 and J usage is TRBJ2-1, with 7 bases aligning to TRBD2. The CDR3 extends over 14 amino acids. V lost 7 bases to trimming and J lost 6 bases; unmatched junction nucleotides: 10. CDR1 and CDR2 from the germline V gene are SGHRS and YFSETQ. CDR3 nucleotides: TGCGCCAGCGGGTGGGGAGGGCCCCTCAATGAGCAGTTCTTC. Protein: CASGWGGPLNEQFF.

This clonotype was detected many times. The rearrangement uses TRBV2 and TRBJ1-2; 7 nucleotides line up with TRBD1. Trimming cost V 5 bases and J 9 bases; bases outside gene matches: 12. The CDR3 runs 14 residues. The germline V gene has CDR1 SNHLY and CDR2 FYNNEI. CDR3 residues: CASSPPGTAVRYTF. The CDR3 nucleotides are TGTGCCAGCAGTCCCCCCGGGACAGCTGTCCGCTACACCTTC.

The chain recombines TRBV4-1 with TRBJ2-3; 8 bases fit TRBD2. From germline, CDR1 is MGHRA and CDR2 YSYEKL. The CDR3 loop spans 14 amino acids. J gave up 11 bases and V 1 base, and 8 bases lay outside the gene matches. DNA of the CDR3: TGCGCCAGCAGCCAAGTGGGAGCGGGAGATGAGCAGTATTTT. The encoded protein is CASSQVGAGDEQYF.